Listed below are T cell receptor beta chains from one sample, sequenced in a study of T cell responses to AZD1222 COVID-19 vaccine. The method was immunoSEQ multiplex PCR; TCRdb's version includes in-frame clones alone and lacks a portion of them. The sample shows under 95,000 clones, about 92% of them seen only once. Specimen: peripheral blood, collected on day 0 of AZD1222 vaccination. The source of these receptors is an adult in good health. The CDR3 runs from the conserved cysteine through the conserved F or W. A D gene is named only where the DNA matches it firmly. The listing skips clone size in some rows; elsewhere it reads once, few, many or a size class.

len | d_gene | j_gene | abundance | v_gene | CDR3nt | CDR3aa
15 | . | TRBJ1-4 | . | TRBV18 | TGTGCCAGCTCACTCAGGCCAGGGTCAGATGAAAAACTGTTTTTT | CASSLRPGSDEKLFF
15 | . | TRBJ1-4 | . | TRBV28 | TGTGCCAGCAGACGCTGGACAGCCGCCGGAGAAAAACTGTTTTTT | CASRRWTAAGEKLFF
16 | TRBD2 | TRBJ2-3 | . | TRBV5-6 | TGTGCCAGCAGCTTGGGACTAGCGGGAGCCACAGATACGCAGTATTTT | CASSLGLAGATDTQYF
15 | . | TRBJ1-1 | few | TRBV15 | TGTGCCACCAGCAGACCCAGTGGGGCAAGGACTGAAGCTTTCTTT | CATSRPSGARTEAFF
14 | . | TRBJ2-3 | . | TRBV14 | TGTGCCAGCAGCCAAGTCGGGAGCACAGATACGCAGTATTTT | CASSQVGSTDTQYF
14 | TRBD2 | TRBJ2-1 | . | TRBV7-8 | TGTGCCAGCAGCGGTGGGACTAGGGCCCATGAGCAGTTCTTC | CASSGGTRAHEQFF
12 | . | TRBJ2-7 | . | TRBV14 | TGTGCCAGCAGCCATGTAACCTACGAGCAGTACTTC | CASSHVTYEQYF
15 | . | TRBJ1-1 | . | TRBV13 | TGTGCCAGCAGCGCCGGAGGCCAGATGCGGTGGGTAGCTTTCTTT | CASSAGGQMRWVAFF
15 | . | TRBJ2-5 | . | TRBV5-1 | TGCGCCAGCAGCTTCCAGGGAAGCCCCCAAGAGACCCAGTACTTC | CASSFQGSPQETQYF
14 | . | TRBJ2-7 | . | TRBV30 | TGTGCCTGGAGTACGTGGGCAGGGAGCTACGAGCAGTACTTC | CAWSTWAGSYEQYF
16 | TRBD1 | TRBJ1-5 | . | TRBV6-5 | TGTGCCAGCAGTTCGCTAACAGGGGGTTACAATCAGCCCCAGCATTTT | CASSSLTGGYNQPQHF
15 | TRBD1 | TRBJ2-2 | . | TRBV2 | TGTGCCAGCGCCCCGGGACAGGGGGCCGTCGGGGAGCTGTTTTTT | CASAPGQGAVGELFF
16 | . | TRBJ2-7 | . | TRBV19 | TGTGCCAGTAGTATATCTGGGGGCGGAACTTACTACGAGCAGTACTTC | CASSISGGGTYYEQYF
13 | . | TRBJ1-3 | . | TRBV7-2 | TGTGCCAGCAGCAGTTCAACTGGAAACACCATATATTTT | CASSSSTGNTIYF
12 | . | TRBJ1-4 | . | TRBV12-3/TRBV12-4 | TGTGCCAGCAGTTTATTGAGGGAAAAACTGTTTTTT | CASSLLREKLFF
15 | . | TRBJ2-7 | . | TRBV19 | TGTGCCAGTAGTTATGCGGCAGGGAGCTCCTACGAGCAGTACTTC | CASSYAAGSSYEQYF
12 | TRBD1 | TRBJ1-1 | . | TRBV30 | TGTGCACGGACAGGGGGCGACACTGAAGCTTTCTTT | CARTGGDTEAFF
15 | TRBD2 | TRBJ2-7 | . | TRBV19 | TGTGCCAGTAGTGCGAGACTAGCGGCCAGTTACGAGCAGTACTTC | CASSARLAASYEQYF
14 | . | TRBJ1-1 | . | TRBV5-1 | TGCGCCAGCAGCGCCCAAAGCGGACAGACTGAAGCTTTCTTT | CASSAQSGQTEAFF
17 | . | TRBJ1-6 | . | TRBV5-1 | TGCGCCAGCAGCCCCCAGGGCCCGGGCAGTTCGAATTCACCCCTCCACTTT | CASSPQGPGSSNSPLHF
17 | TRBD2 | TRBJ2-1 | . | TRBV3-1/TRBV3-2 | TGTGCCAGCACCTCACAAGTAGCGGGAGGGGCCTACAATGAGCAGTTCTTC | CASTSQVAGGAYNEQFF
14 | . | TRBJ1-5 | once | TRBV5-5 | TGTGCCAGCGGAAGGATGATGCAGGGGCAGCCCCAGCATTTT | CASGRMMQGQPQHF
15 | . | TRBJ2-7 | . | TRBV5-1 | TGCGCCAGCAGCTTGGAAATCGCTAGCTCCTACGAGCAGTACTTC | CASSLEIASSYEQYF
14 | . | TRBJ1-4 | . | TRBV19 | TGTGCCAGTAGGCGAGGCACGGTAAATGAAAAACTGTTTTTT | CASRRGTVNEKLFF
13 | TRBD1 | TRBJ2-7 | once | TRBV7-2 | TGTGCCAGCACCACACAGGGGATGGGTGAGCAGTACTTC | CASTTQGMGEQYF
18 | . | TRBJ1-1 | . | TRBV5-1 | TGCGCCAGCAGCTTAGGCGTCGTTTTTGGGGGGACGAACACTGAAGCTTTCTTT | CASSLGVVFGGTNTEAFF
14 | TRBD1 | TRBJ1-2 | . | TRBV5-4 | TGTGCCAGCAGCCCTGGGACAGGGGTCTATGGCTACACCTTC | CASSPGTGVYGYTF
13 | . | TRBJ1-1 | . | TRBV12-3/TRBV12-4 | TGTGCCAGCAGTTTTCGTCGACACACTGAAGCTTTCTTT | CASSFRRHTEAFF
12 | . | TRBJ2-5 | . | TRBV5-1 | TGCGCCAGCAGCTTGGGGGAAGAGACCCAGTACTTC | CASSLGEETQYF
14 | . | TRBJ2-7 | once | TRBV5-6 | TGTGCCAGCAGCTTGGGCGGGACGGGCTACGAGCAGTACTTC | CASSLGGTGYEQYF
15 | . | TRBJ2-7 | . | TRBV28 | TGTGCCAGCAGACATCAGGGGGGAAACTCCTACGAGCAGTACTTC | CASRHQGGNSYEQYF
15 | . | TRBJ2-2 | . | TRBV7-9 | TGTGCCAGCAGCTTAGCCCGTGTAGTAACCGGGGAGCTGTTTTTT | CASSLARVVTGELFF
13 | . | TRBJ2-5 | . | TRBV6-5 | TGTGCCAGCAGCTATTACCAGCAAGAGACCCAGTACTTC | CASSYYQQETQYF
16 | TRBD2 | TRBJ2-7 | . | TRBV25-1 | TGTGCCAGCAGTGAGGGTACTAGCGGGGGAGCCTACGAGCAGTACTTC | CASSEGTSGGAYEQYF
16 | TRBD2 | TRBJ2-1 | . | TRBV11-3 | TGTGCCAGCAGCTTAGAGAGTAGCGGGATCTACAATGAGCAGTTCTTC | CASSLESSGIYNEQFF
12 | TRBD1 | TRBJ1-6 | . | TRBV29-1 | TGCAGCGTTCGACAGGGAGGTTCACCCCTCCACTTT | CSVRQGGSPLHF
16 | TRBD1 | TRBJ2-5 | . | TRBV10-1 | TGCGCCAGCAGTGACGGTGGCGGCAGGGGGTTGGAGACCCAGTACTTC | CASSDGGGRGLETQYF
13 | . | TRBJ2-1 | . | TRBV19 | TGTGCCAGTAGTATACGAGCGTACAATGAGCAGTTCTTC | CASSIRAYNEQFF
13 | . | TRBJ2-1 | once | TRBV4-1 | TGCGCCAGCAGCCAAGAAGGGGCAGGTGAGCAGTTCTTC | CASSQEGAGEQFF
15 | TRBD1 | TRBJ2-2 | . | TRBV2 | TGTGCCAGCAGTGGACAGGGGGCGAACACCGGGGAGCTGTTTTTT | CASSGQGANTGELFF
15 | TRBD1 | TRBJ1-4 | . | TRBV5-6 | TGTGCCAGCAGCTCCCGACGACAGGGCGGAGAAAAACTGTTTTTT | CASSSRRQGGEKLFF
13 | . | TRBJ1-5 | . | TRBV28 | TGTGCCAGCAAAAAGACAAGCAATCAGCCCCAGCATTTT | CASKKTSNQPQHF
16 | . | TRBJ1-1 | . | TRBV28 | TGTGCCAGCAGTGAAACGATTGGGGGGAGGGGCACTGAAGCTTTCTTT | CASSETIGGRGTEAFF
17 | TRBD2 | TRBJ2-3 | . | TRBV7-3 | TGTGCCAGCAGTTTTTCCCTGGTTGGGACTAGCGGAGATACGCAGTATTTT | CASSFSLVGTSGDTQYF
14 | . | TRBJ2-7 | . | TRBV5-4 | TGTGCCAGCAGCTTTCGCGCTTCCCTCTACGAGCAGTACTTC | CASSFRASLYEQYF
13 | . | TRBJ1-4 | . | TRBV19 | TGTGCAACAGTAACGAGGGGCGCGAAAAAACTGTTTTTT | CATVTRGAKKLFF
13 | . | TRBJ2-1 | . | TRBV3-1/TRBV3-2 | TGTGCCAGCAGCCATGGACGGGAGAATGAGCAGTTCTTC | CASSHGRENEQFF
12 | . | TRBJ2-1 | . | TRBV11-3 | TGTGCCAGCAGCCAAAAGACCCATGAGCAGTTCTTC | CASSQKTHEQFF
12 | . | TRBJ1-2 | . | TRBV5-1 | TGCGCCAGCAGCGGGTCTTTGGATGGCTACACCTTC | CASSGSLDGYTF
14 | . | TRBJ2-2 | . | TRBV27 | TGTGCCAGCAGCAGGGGACTAAACACCGGGGAGCTGTTTTTT | CASSRGLNTGELFF